This T cell receptor (beta chain) was sequenced for a study of identical twins. Findings and caveats of the study: Conclusions were based on cross-sectional statistical analysis, without following the same donors.

Using its own MiXCR run on the 5' RACE reads, TCRdb lists one record per CDR3 protein. Of 750,000 to 950,000 distinct CDR3 sequences in the sample, 12% are singletons; the top ten hold around 1.5%. In regard to this clonotype: What it binds is unknown.

Germline CDR1 SNHLY, CDR2 FYNNEI. The CDR3 covers 13 residues. Between the trimmed V and J ends, which lost 7 bases and 5 bases, there was a span of 13 bases. These data were likewise used in another study, on yellow fever vaccine responses in identical twins.

This sequence originates from a woman between 18 and 30 years old in good health. Sequences were obtained from PBMCs. The genes are TRBV2 and TRBJ2-3; D tentatively reads TRBD1 or TRBD2 (5 bases each). This CDR3 reads CASTAGSKDTQYF. The CDR3 bases are TGTGCCAGCACTGCAGGGAGTAAAGATACGCAGTATTTT.